Sequencing of this T cell receptor (beta chain) was carried out in a study of blood T cell repertoires in COVID-19. Germline V gene data show CDR1 as SGHRS and CDR2 as YFSETQ. After removal of 5 bases from V and 3 bases from J, the junction contained 7 bases not matched to a gene. CDR3 length: 16 residues. Participants spanned ages about 18 to 90 years and resided in fewer than 30 US areas. Assignment of participants to cohorts was predicated upon participant-reported clinical history. Before being deemed recovered, Cohort 3 donors had two negative PCRs, clearance, or symptom resolution. Here immunoSEQ multiplex PCR was the method, and the copy in TCRdb shows in-frame clones only, minus some. In the table there are hundreds of thousands of clones, approximately 92% of which are singletons.

This chain uses TRBV5-1 with TRBJ1-4, with 10 bases that match TRBD1. This sequence originates from a man between 18 and 35 years old who had recovered from COVID-19. The sequencing input was PBMCs or T cells enriched from blood (not recorded which). The CDR3 spells CASRTGQGVANEKLFF. For the CDR3, the DNA is TGCGCCAGCAGAACCGGACAGGGGGTGGCTAATGAAAAACTGTTTTTT.